This TCR beta chain derives from a study of CD4+ T cells in melanoma. The repertoire was sequenced with immunoSEQ multiplex PCR; TCRdb's copy has only in-frame clones and lacks some. This table has more than 20,000 clones, approximately 78% appearing once. V lost 7 bases, J lost 5 bases, and 13 bases stayed unmatched. CDR1 and CDR2 (germline): MNHEY, SMNVEV (reference sequence). This CDR3 contains 16 residues. Whole-study findings and limits: CD8+ T cell, macrophage and B cell function reportedly correlated with neoantigen-specific CD4+ T cells. Neoantigen-specific CD4+ T cells in melanoma reportedly had diverse differentiation states.

A note on this clone: Its antigen is unidentified.

V usage is TRBV27 and J usage is TRBJ2-3; 9 bases are a match to TRBD2. The clonotype comes from a human donor with melanoma. The CDR3 protein is CASKGDSGGYIDTQYF. CDR3 nucleotides: TGTGCCAGCAAGGGAGACAGCGGGGGGTATATAGATACGCAGTATTTT.